One sample yielded the 20 T cell receptor beta chains listed below, sequenced in a study of vaccination and CD4 T cells after COVID-19. These receptors' antigens are unknown. Treatment described: roughly ten-day PBMC culture with coronavirus spike peptide pools or control peptides (ViraFEST assay). The Oncomine TCR Beta short-read assay sequenced DNA from cultured CD4+ T cells. TCRdb passed the PCR reads through MiXCR, listing each CDR3 protein once. Of more than 9,000 distinct CDR3 sequences listed, 76% are singletons. Sequencing was done on a sample of CD4+ T cells from blood, cultured in vitro. These TCRs come from a human donor who had recovered from COVID-19.

In its sample, this clonotype was seen a few times. J is TRBJ2-3 and V is TRBV15, with 8 bases matching TRBD1. Germline V lookup: CDR1 LNHNV, CDR2 YYDKDF (reference sequence). This CDR3 contains 14 residues. V shed 5 bases, J shed 3 bases, and the junction held 4 bases outside the gene matches. CDR3 in amino acids: CATSARQGTDTQYF. The CDR3 bases are TGTGCCACCAGCGCAAGACAGGGGACAGATACGCAGTATTTT.

This chain uses TRBV7-9 with TRBJ1-3; 11 nucleotides align to TRBD1. The CDR3 consists of 14 residues. J was trimmed by 7 bases and V by 5 bases; bases with no gene match: 4. The germline gives CDR1 SEHNR, CDR2 FQNEAQ (reference sequence). The CDR3 DNA reads as TGTGCCAGCAGCGCCGGGACAGGGGGTAACACCATATATTTT. Protein sequence: CASSAGTGGNTIYF. Filled out from reference TRBV7-9 and TRBJ1-3, the complete variable domain reads DTGVSQNPRHKITKRGQNVTFRCDPISEHNRLYWYRQTLGQGPEFLTYFQNEAQLEKSRLLSDRFSAERPKGSFSTLEIQRTEQGDSAMYLCASSAGTGGNTIYFGEGSWLTVV.

This clonotype ranks as medium-sized. The chain is built from TRBV6-5 and TRBJ2-7, with D perhaps being TRBD1 or TRBD2 (5 bases each). Germline-derived CDR1 and CDR2 are MNHEY and SVGAGI. Trimming removed 0 bases from V and 6 bases from J, with 12 bases in between. The CDR3 extends over 14 amino acids. The CDR3 coding sequence is TGTGCCAGCAGTTACTCGAGGGGAGCATTCGAGCAGTACTTC. It specifies CASSYSRGAFEQYF.

V and J are TRBV18 and TRBJ1-5, with D unresolved. The CDR3 spans 13 residues. Trimming left V 1 base short and J 4 bases short, with 5 bases between. Per germline, CDR1 KGHSH and CDR2 LQKENI. In DNA form, the CDR3 reads TGTGCCAGCTCACCACAATGGAATCAGCCCCAGCATTTT. It codes for CASSPQWNQPQHF.

In this sample, this clonotype turned up a few times. V usage is TRBV2 and J usage is TRBJ2-7; the D gene is possibly TRBD1 (7 bases). The V end lost 4 bases, the J end lost 0 bases, and 10 bases lay between the germline ends. There are 14 residues in the CDR3. Germline loops: CDR1 SNHLY, CDR2 FYNNEI. CDR3 in DNA: TGTGCCAGCAGTGCGCAGGGGGGCTCCTACGAGCAGTACTTC. It yields the protein CASSAQGGSYEQYF.

The chain couples TRBV5-1 to TRBJ2-7; D ambiguous. V lost 0 bases, J lost 1 base, and 8 bases lay in between. Germline values: CDR1 SGHRS, CDR2 YFSETQ. The CDR3 sequence is 14 residues long. The CDR3 DNA reads TGCGCCAGCAGCTTGGGGCAAGCGTCCTACGAGCAGTACTTC. Its protein is CASSLGQASYEQYF. Filled out from reference TRBV5-1 and TRBJ2-7, the complete variable domain reads KAGVTQTPRYLIKTRGQQVTLSCSPISGHRSVSWYQQTPGQGLQFLFEYFSETQRNKGNFPGRFSGRQFSNSRSEMNVSTLELGDSALYLCASSLGQASYEQYFGPGTRLTVT.

This clonotype is medium-sized within its sample. The rearrangement joins TRBV20-1 to TRBJ1-6; D unresolved. Germline V gives CDR1 DFQATT, CDR2 SNEGSKA (reference sequence). This CDR3 is 15 amino acids long. Trimming removed 6 bases from V and 0 bases from J, with 12 bases in between. As DNA, the CDR3 is TGCAGTGCCCCGATTGGTAGCTCCTATAATTCACCCCTCCACTTT. Translating gives CSAPIGSSYNSPLHF.

The rearrangement links TRBV15 to TRBJ1-6; 8 nucleotides line up with TRBD1. After removal of 3 bases from V and 12 bases from J, the junction contained 13 bases not matched to a gene. The CDR3 totals 16 residues. From germline, CDR1 is LNHNV and CDR2 YYDKDF (reference sequence). The chain's CDR3 is CATSSDRGRPFLPLHF. CDR3 nucleotide sequence: TGTGCCACCAGCAGTGACAGGGGAAGGCCATTTTTACCCCTCCACTTT.

There are a few counts of this clonotype. The DNA of the CDR3 is TGCAGTGCTAGCTCGGGTAAAGAGGCTGCAGAGACCCAGTACTTC. Translated: CSASSGKEAAETQYF. The chain carries TRBV20-1 and TRBJ2-5; D call uncertain. The germline V gene has CDR1 DFQATT and CDR2 SNEGSKA (reference sequence). The length of the CDR3 is 15 residues. Trimming shortened V by 3 bases and J by 4 bases, and 18 bases separated the two germline ends.

The gene calls are TRBV6-2 or TRBV6-3 and TRBJ2-3, with D maybe TRBD1 (6 bases). This CDR3 has 15 amino acids. V lost 7 bases, J lost 9 bases, and 23 bases lay in between. Germline CDR1 and CDR2: MNHEY and SVGEGT. Written as DNA, the CDR3 is TGTGCCAGCACCGTCCCTCAGGGTGCCACAGGGACGCAGTATTTT. This gives the protein CASTVPQGATGTQYF.

This CDR3 is CASSRTSGSGETQYF. CDR3 sequence (DNA): TGTGCCAGCAGTCGGACTAGCGGGAGTGGAGAGACCCAGTACTTC. The chain is built from TRBV2 and TRBJ2-5, with TRBD2 identical over 13 bases. The CDR3 spans 15 residues. J lost 4 bases, V lost 5 bases, and 4 bases had no gene match. Per the germline V gene, CDR1 is SNHLY and CDR2 is FYNNEI. Together with reference TRBV2 and TRBJ2-5, the CDR3 gives the full variable domain: EPEVTQTPSHQVTQMGQEVILRCVPISNHLYFYWYRQILGQKVEFLVSFYNNEISEKSEIFDDQFSVERPDGSNFTLKIRSTKLEDSAMYFCASSRTSGSGETQYFGPGTRLLVL.

The chain links TRBV5-6 to TRBJ1-2, with unresolved D. Germline values: CDR1 SGHDT, CDR2 YYEEEE. The CDR3 spans 14 residues. V gave up 0 bases and J gave up 6 bases, with 12 bases separating them. In DNA form, the CDR3 reads TGTGCCAGCAGCTTGGTTTATGGTGAGAATGGCTACACCTTC. As protein: CASSLVYGENGYTF.

This rearrangement joins TRBV10-1 to TRBJ2-7; no firm D call. V was pared by 4 bases and J by 3 bases, with 7 bases between. This CDR3 comprises 12 residues. Germline V lookup: CDR1 WNHNN, CDR2 SYGVQD (reference sequence). For the CDR3, the DNA is TGCGCCAGCAGTGGGAACAGCTACGAGCAGTACTTC. Translated, it gives CASSGNSYEQYF.

This chain joins TRBV27 and TRBJ2-4; TRBD1 agrees at 8 bases. V lost 4 bases to trimming and J lost 1 base; unmatched junction nucleotides: 12. The CDR3 spans 18 residues. CDR1 is MNHEY and CDR2 is SMNVEV in the germline V gene (reference sequence). The CDR3 here is CASSSKTQGALAKNIQYF. The CDR3 DNA reads as TGTGCCAGCAGTTCAAAGACCCAGGGGGCTCTCGCCAAAAACATTCAGTACTTC.

The genes are TRBV6-1 and TRBJ2-5; the D is unclear. The CDR3 consists of 15 residues. Germline assignment: CDR1 MNHNS and CDR2 SASEGT. The V end lost 3 bases, the J end lost 5 bases, and 16 bases lay between the germline ends. This CDR3 is CASSDRFDGRETQYF. The DNA of the CDR3 is TGTGCCAGCAGTGACCGATTCGATGGACGGGAGACCCAGTACTTC.

V and J are TRBV5-1 and TRBJ2-7; 8 bases match TRBD2. V gave up 8 bases and J gave up 2 bases; unmatched junction bases: 3. From germline, CDR1 is SGHRS and CDR2 YFSETQ. The CDR3 covers 12 residues. The CDR3 here is CASAAGAYEQYF. In DNA, the CDR3 is TGCGCCAGTGCAGCGGGAGCCTACGAGCAGTACTTC. The full variable domain, its missing parts supplied by reference TRBV5-1 and TRBJ2-7, is KAGVTQTPRYLIKTRGQQVTLSCSPISGHRSVSWYQQTPGQGLQFLFEYFSETQRNKGNFPGRFSGRQFSNSRSEMNVSTLELGDSALYLCASAAGAYEQYFGPGTRLTVT.

V gene TRBV6-1 combines with J gene TRBJ2-3; D may be TRBD2 (6 bases). Trimming took 4 bases from V and 7 from J, leaving 18 bases between them. This CDR3 contains 15 residues. Per germline, CDR1 MNHNS and CDR2 SASEGT. In DNA form, the CDR3 reads TGTGCCAGCAGTGTCTCGCGGGGCCACACGAATACGCAGTATTTT. Translation gives CASSVSRGHTNTQYF.

The chain is built from TRBV11-1 and TRBJ1-2; D may be TRBD1 (5 bases). CDR1 and CDR2 (germline): SGHAT, FQDESV (reference sequence). V was trimmed by 5 bases and J by 0 bases, leaving 13 bases between them. The CDR3 length is 15 residues. In nucleotides, the CDR3 is TGTGCCAGCAGCCCGGACAATAGGGCTAACTATGGCTACACCTTC. This gives the protein CASSPDNRANYGYTF.

The table lists this clonotype with a count of one. The genes are TRBV7-2 and TRBJ2-5; D gene unclear. V lost 5 bases and J 3 bases, leaving 10 bases between the germline ends. The germline V gene encodes CDR1 SGHTA and CDR2 FQGNSA. This CDR3 is 13 amino acids long. CDR3 DNA: TGTGCCAGCAGCATAAGTAGAGAAGAGACCCAGTACTTC. This gives the protein CASSISREETQYF.

By sample fraction, this clonotype is medium-sized (0.01 to 0.1%). The CDR3 here is CASSLMPPGQGGNTIYF. The CDR3 region has the DNA TGTGCCAGCAGCTTAATGCCCCCGGGACAGGGAGGAAACACCATATATTTT. The chain uses TRBV7-3 and TRBJ1-3; 9 bases match TRBD1. This CDR3 comprises 17 residues. V dropped 1 base and J dropped 4; count of bases not matched to a gene: 8. Germline values: CDR1 SGHTA, CDR2 FQGTGA.